This TCR beta chain appears in the sequencing data of a study of radiation and T cells in renal cell carcinoma. TCRdb's table, derived via immunoSEQ multiplex PCR, lists solely in-frame clones and lacks some. This sample has some 150,000 clones, with approximately 88% found just once. Time point in this sample: blood 2 weeks post-SBRT. Treatment meaning: 15 Gy SBRT to primary tumor, nephrectomy 4 weeks later. The sample consisted of blood, taken from a patient whose treatment included radiotherapy and nephrectomy. The clonotype comes from a woman aged 50 to 65 with renal cell carcinoma.

In DNA, the CDR3 is TGTGCCACATCGGCACGCCCTAATGAAAAACTGTTTTTT. Translated: CATSARPNEKLFF. This chain connects TRBV2 to TRBJ1-4; D unclear. Trimming pared 10 bases from V and 3 bases from J, leaving 12 bases between. This CDR3 is built from 13 residues. CDR1 and CDR2 (germline): SNHLY, FYNNEI.